The TCR beta chain described here comes from a study of blood T cells in healthy people across ages. Each sample yielded at least 6 million isolated PBMCs. The second PCR ran roughly 6 to 11 cycles with a sample-barcoded 5' primer and J-beta primers. A template-switch adaptor containing 12 random nucleotides labeled each cDNA molecule. Using its own MiXCR run on the 5' RACE reads, TCRdb lists one record per CDR3 protein. Among around 1,500,000 distinct CDR3 sequences listed, 28% were seen once. V gave up 1 base and J gave up 0 bases, with 13 bases separating them. CDR3 size: 16 residues. From germline, CDR1 is DFQATT and CDR2 SNEGSKA (reference sequence).

The TCR comes from a woman between 25 and 40 years old in good health. Sequencing was performed on blood. V and J are TRBV20-1 and TRBJ2-1, with TRBD2 as a possible D gene (6 bases). CDR3 DNA sequence: TGCAGTGCTAGAGGGTGGTTAGCGGACTCCTACAATGAGCAGTTCTTC. It codes for CSARGWLADSYNEQFF.